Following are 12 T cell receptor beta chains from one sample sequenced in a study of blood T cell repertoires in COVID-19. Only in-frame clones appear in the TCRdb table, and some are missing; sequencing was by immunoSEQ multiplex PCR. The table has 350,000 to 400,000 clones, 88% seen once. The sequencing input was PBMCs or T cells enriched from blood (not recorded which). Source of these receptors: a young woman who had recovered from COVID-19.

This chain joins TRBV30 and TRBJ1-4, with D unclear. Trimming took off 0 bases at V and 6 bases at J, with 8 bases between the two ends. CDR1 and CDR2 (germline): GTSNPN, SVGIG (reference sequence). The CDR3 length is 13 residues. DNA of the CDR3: TGTGCCTGGAGTGTCGCCGGGTATGAAAAACTGTTTTTT. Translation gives CAWSVAGYEKLFF.

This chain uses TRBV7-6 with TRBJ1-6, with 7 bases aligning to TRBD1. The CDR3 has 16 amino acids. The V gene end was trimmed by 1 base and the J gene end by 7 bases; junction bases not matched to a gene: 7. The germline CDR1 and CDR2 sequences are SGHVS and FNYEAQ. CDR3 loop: CASSLETGAGNSPLHF. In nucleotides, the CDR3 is TGTGCCAGCAGCTTAGAAACAGGGGCAGGAAATTCACCCCTCCACTTT.

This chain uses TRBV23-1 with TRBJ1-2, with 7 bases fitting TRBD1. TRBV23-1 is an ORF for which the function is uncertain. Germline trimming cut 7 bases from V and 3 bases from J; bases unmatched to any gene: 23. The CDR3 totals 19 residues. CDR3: CASTPKGKGARYGDYGYTF. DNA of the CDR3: TGCGCCAGCACCCCAAAAGGGAAGGGGGCGCGGTACGGCGACTATGGCTACACCTTC.

For the CDR3, the DNA is TGCGCCAGCAGAGATGGACAGGGGCTCCTGTACGAGCAGTACTTC. This encodes CASRDGQGLLYEQYF. The chain joins TRBV10-2 to TRBJ2-7; 9 bases line up with TRBD1. The CDR3 runs 15 residues. The trim removed 6 bases at V and 4 bases at J, leaving 10 bases unmatched. From germline, CDR1 is WSHSY and CDR2 SAAADI.

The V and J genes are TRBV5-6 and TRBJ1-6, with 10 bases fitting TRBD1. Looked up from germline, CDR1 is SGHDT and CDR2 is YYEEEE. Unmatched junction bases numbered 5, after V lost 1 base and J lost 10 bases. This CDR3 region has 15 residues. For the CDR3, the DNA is TGTGCCAGCAGCTTGCTTGGACAGGGGGAATCACCCCTCCACTTT. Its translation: CASSLLGQGESPLHF.

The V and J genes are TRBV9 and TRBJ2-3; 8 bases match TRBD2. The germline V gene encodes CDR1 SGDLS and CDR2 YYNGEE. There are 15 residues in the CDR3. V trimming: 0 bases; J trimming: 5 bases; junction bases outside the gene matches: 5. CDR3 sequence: CASSVGVLAGDTQYF. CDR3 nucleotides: TGTGCCAGCAGCGTAGGGGTCCTAGCGGGAGATACGCAGTATTTT. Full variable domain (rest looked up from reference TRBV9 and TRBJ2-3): DSGVTQTPKHLITATGQRVTLRCSPRSGDLSVYWYQQSLDQGLQFLIQYYNGEERAKGNILERFSAQQFPDLHSELNLSSLELGDSALYFCASSVGVLAGDTQYFGPGTRLTVL.

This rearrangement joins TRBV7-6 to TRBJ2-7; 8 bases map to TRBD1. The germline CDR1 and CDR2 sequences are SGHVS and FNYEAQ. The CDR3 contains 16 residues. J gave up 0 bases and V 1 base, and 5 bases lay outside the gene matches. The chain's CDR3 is CASSLVVGQDSYEQYF. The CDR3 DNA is TGTGCCAGCAGCTTAGTCGTGGGACAGGACTCCTACGAGCAGTACTTC. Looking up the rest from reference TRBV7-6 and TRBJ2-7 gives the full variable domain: GAGVSQSPRYKVTKRGQDVALRCDPISGHVSLYWYRQALGQGPEFLTYFNYEAQQDKSGLPNDRFSAERPEGSISTLTIQRTEQRDSAMYRCASSLVVGQDSYEQYFGPGTRLTVT.

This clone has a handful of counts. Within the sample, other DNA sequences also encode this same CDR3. The CDR3 bases are TGTGCCAGCAGTCCGGTGGACAGAGATAATTCACCCCTCCACTTT. This sequence encodes CASSPVDRDNSPLHF. The gene calls are TRBV28 and TRBJ1-6; D is perhaps TRBD1 (6 bases). Germline CDR1 MDHEN, CDR2 SYDVKM. Deletions cut 5 bases from V and 5 bases from J, with 13 bases between. This CDR3 contains 15 residues.

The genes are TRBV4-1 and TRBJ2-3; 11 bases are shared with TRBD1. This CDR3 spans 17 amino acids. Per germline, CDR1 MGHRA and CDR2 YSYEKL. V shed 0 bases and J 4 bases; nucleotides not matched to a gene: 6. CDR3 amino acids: CASSQDGGQGAADTQYF. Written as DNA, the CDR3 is TGCGCCAGCAGCCAAGATGGAGGACAGGGGGCTGCAGATACGCAGTATTTT.

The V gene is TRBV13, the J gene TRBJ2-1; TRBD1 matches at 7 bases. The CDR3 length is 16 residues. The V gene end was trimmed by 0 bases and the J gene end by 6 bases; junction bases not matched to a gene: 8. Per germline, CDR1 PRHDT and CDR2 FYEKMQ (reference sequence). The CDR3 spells CASSLGEQGSGNEQFF. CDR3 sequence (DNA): TGTGCCAGCAGCTTAGGGGAACAGGGGTCTGGCAATGAGCAGTTCTTC.

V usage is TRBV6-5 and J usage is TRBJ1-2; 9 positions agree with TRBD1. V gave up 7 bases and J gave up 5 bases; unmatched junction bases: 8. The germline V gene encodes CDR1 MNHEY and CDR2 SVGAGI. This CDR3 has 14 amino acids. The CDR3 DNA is TGTGCCAGCAACCCAGGACAGGGGAGGTATGGCTACACCTTC. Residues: CASNPGQGRYGYTF.

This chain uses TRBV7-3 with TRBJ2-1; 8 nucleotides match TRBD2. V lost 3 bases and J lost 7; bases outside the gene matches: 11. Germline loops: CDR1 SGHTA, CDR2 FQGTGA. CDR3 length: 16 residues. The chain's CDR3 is CASSLHGGASMNEQFF. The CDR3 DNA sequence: TGTGCCAGCAGCTTGCACGGGGGGGCGTCAATGAATGAGCAGTTCTTC.